This T cell receptor beta chain emerged from a study of T cell responses to AZD1222 COVID-19 vaccine. Study-level points and caveats: Seropositive AZD1222 recipients at baseline numbered only 6 or 7.

Method: immunoSEQ multiplex PCR; TCRdb's copy keeps in-frame clones and lacks some. The table lists 66,000 or so clones, 75% to 85% of them singletons. Germline CDR1 SGHRS, CDR2 YFSETQ. The CDR3 loop spans 14 amino acids. V was cut by 0 bases and J by 2 bases, with 7 bases left in between. This clone was observed a handful of times. Its antigen is undetermined. The origin of this receptor is an adult in good health. This chain connects TRBV5-1 to TRBJ2-3, with a possible D match to TRBD2 (5 bases). The sequencing used peripheral blood, collected on day 0 of MenACWY control vaccination. This CDR3 is CASSLGGLTDTQYF. The DNA of the CDR3 is TGCGCCAGCAGCTTGGGTGGACTCACAGATACGCAGTATTTT.